The clone carrying this TCR beta chain was counted between two and nine times. Original processing methods: Nucleated cell counts were estimated from reference gene primer amplification. Profiling relied on immunoSEQ multiplex PCR, and the TCRdb table lists in-frame clones only, not all of them. The D gene and trimming were derived from the DNA, and the V and J assignments and clone size from that table. This sample carries roughly 250,000 clones, about nine tenths of them seen once, and the ten largest clones take 6% to 9%. The entry originates in a study of blood T cell repertoires in COVID-19. The wider study: Sites in the United States, Italy and Spain provided acute and convalescent COVID-19 samples.

The receptor comes from a man between 60 and 70 years old who had recovered from COVID-19. Sequencing was carried out using peripheral blood.

DNA of the CDR3: TGTGCCAGCAGCGAGACAGGGCACTATGGCTACACCTTC. It yields the protein CASSETGHYGYTF. The chain recombines TRBV6-5 with TRBJ1-2, with 7 bases lining up with TRBD1. There are 13 residues in the CDR3. Trimming took 6 bases from V and 3 from J; bases not matched to a gene: 4. From germline, CDR1 is MNHEY and CDR2 SVGAGI.